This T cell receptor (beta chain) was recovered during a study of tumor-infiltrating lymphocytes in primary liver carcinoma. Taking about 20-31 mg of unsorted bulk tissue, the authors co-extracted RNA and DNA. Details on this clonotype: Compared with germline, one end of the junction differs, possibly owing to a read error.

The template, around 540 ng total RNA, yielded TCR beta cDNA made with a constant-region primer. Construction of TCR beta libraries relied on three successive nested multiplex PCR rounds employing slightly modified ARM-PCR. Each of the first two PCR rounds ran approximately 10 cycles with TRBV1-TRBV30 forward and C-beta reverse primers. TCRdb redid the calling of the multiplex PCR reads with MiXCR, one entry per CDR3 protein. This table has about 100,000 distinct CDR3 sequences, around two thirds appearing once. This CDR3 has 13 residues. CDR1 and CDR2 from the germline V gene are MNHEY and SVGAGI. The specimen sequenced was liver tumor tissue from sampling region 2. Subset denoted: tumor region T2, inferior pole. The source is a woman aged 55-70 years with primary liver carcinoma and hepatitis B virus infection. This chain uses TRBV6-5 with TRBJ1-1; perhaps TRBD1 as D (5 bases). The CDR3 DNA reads TGTGCTAGCAGCAGAGCCGCCCTAGGGGAAGCTCTCTTT. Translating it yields CASSRAALGEALF.